This T cell receptor (beta chain) was recovered during a study of cytomegalovirus exposure and HLA in healthy donors. The PCR employed 60 Vbeta primers together with 13 Jbeta primers. Only in-frame clones appear in the TCRdb table, and some are missing; sequencing was by immunoSEQ multiplex PCR. The repertoire consists of 100,000 to 150,000 clones, with approximately 72% occurring once and the leading ten covering 2.5% to 3%. Only a few counts were recorded for this clone. The germline CDR1 and CDR2 sequences are MNHEY and SVGAGI. The CDR3 is 15 residues long. The ends lost 5 bases at V and 4 bases at J; junction bases unmatched: 6.

The chain has TRBV6-5 and TRBJ2-5, with 11 bases aligning to TRBD1. Sequencing was done on a sample of PBMCs. The receptor was derived from a human donor in good health. The CDR3: CASSLSGTGGETQYF. The DNA of the CDR3 is TGTGCCAGCAGTCTGTCCGGGACAGGGGGAGAGACCCAGTACTTC.